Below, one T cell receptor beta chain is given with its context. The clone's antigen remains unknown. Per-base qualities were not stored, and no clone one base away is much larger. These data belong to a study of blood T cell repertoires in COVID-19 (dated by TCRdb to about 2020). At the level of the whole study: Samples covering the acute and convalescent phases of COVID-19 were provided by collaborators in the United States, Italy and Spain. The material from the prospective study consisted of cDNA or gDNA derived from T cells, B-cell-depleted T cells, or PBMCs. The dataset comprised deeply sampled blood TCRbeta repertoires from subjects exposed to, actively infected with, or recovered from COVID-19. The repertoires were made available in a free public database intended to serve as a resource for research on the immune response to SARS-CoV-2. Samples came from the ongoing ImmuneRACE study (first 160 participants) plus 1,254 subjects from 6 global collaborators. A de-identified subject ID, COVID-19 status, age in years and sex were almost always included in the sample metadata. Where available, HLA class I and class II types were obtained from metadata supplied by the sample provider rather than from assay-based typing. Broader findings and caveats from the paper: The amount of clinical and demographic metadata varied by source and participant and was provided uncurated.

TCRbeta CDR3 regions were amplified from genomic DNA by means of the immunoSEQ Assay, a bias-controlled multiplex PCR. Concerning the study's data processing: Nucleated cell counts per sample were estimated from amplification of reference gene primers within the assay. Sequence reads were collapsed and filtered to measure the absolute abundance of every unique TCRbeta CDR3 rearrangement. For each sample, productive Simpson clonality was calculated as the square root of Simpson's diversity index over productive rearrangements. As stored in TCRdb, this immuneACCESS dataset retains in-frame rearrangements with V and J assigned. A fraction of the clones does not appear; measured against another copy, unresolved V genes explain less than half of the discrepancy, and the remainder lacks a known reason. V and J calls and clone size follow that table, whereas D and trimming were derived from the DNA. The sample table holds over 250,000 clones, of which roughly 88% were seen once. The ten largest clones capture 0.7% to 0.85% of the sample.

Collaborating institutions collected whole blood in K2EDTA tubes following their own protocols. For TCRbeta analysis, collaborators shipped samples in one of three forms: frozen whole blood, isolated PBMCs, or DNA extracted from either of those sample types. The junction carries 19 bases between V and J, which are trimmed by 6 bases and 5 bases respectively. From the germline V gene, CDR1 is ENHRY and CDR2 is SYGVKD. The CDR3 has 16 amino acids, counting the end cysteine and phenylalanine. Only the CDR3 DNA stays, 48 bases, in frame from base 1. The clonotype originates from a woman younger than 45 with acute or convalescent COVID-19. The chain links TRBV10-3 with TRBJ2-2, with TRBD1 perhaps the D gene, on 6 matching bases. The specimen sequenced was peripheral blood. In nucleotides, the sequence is TGTGCCATCAGGTGGGAGCAGGGGAGTACGACCGGGGAGCTGTTTTTT. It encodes CAIRWEQGSTTGELFF.